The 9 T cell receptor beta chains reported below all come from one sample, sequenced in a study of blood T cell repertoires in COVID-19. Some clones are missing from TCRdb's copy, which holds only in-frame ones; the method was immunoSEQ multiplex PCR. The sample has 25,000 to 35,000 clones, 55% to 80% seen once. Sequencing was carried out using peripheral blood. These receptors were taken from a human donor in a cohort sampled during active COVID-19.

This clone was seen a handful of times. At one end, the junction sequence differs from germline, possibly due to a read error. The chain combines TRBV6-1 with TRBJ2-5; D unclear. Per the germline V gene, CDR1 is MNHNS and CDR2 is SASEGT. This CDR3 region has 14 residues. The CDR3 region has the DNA TGTGCCAGCAGTGAAGAGATAGCCCAAGGGACCCAGTACTTC. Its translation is CASSEEIAQGTQYF.

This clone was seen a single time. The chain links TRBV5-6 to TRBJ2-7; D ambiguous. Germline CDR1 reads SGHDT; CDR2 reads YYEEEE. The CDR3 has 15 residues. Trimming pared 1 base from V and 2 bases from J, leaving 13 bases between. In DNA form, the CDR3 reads TGTGCCAGCAGCTTGTGGGTTGGCAGGACCTACGAGCAGTACTTC. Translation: CASSLWVGRTYEQYF.

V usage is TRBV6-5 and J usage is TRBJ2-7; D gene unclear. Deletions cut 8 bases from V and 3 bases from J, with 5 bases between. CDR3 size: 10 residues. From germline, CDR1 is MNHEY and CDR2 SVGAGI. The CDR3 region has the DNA TGTGCCAGCCAGGACTACGAGCAGTACTTC. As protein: CASQDYEQYF.

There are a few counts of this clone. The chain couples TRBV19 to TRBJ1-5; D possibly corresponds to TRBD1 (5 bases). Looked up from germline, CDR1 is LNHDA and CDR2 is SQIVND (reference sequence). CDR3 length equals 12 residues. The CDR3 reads CGIGGGGQPQHF. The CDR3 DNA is TGTGGCATTGGCGGGGGAGGTCAGCCCCAGCATTTT.

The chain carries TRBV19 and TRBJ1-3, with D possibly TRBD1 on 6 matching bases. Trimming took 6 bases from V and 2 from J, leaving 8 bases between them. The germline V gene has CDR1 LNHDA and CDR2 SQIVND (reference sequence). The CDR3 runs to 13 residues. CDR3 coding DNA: TGTGCCAGTAGGGGGGCCGCTGGAAACACCATATATTTT. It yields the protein CASRGAAGNTIYF. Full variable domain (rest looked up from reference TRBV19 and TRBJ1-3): DGGITQSPKYLFRKEGQNVTLSCEQNLNHDAMYWYRQDPGQGLRLIYYSQIVNDFQKGDIAEGYSVSREKKESFPLTVTSAQKNPTAFYLCASRGAAGNTIYFGEGSWLTVV.

The CDR3 DNA follows: TGTGCCAGCAGCTCTCCCGGCAGGGGAGAGACCCAGTACTTC. The encoded protein is CASSSPGRGETQYF. The rearrangement joins TRBV11-3 to TRBJ2-5, with D perhaps TRBD1 (6 bases). Trimming pared 4 bases from V and 4 bases from J, leaving 13 bases between. Per the germline V gene, CDR1 is SGHNT and CDR2 is YENEEA. This CDR3 has 14 amino acids. The complete variable domain, with remaining parts taken from reference TRBV11-3 and TRBJ2-5, reads EAGVVQSPRYKIIEKKQPVAFWCNPISGHNTLYWYLQNLGQGPELLIRYENEEAVDDSQLPKDRFSAERLKGVDSTLKIQPAELGDSAVYLCASSSPGRGETQYFGPGTRLLVL.

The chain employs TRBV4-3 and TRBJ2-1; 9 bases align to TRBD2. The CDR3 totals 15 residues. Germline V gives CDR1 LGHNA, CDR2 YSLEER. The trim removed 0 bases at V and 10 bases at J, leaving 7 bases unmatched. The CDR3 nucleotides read TGCGCCAGCAGCCAAGACACGGGACTAGCAGAAGAGCAGTTCTTC. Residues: CASSQDTGLAEEQFF.

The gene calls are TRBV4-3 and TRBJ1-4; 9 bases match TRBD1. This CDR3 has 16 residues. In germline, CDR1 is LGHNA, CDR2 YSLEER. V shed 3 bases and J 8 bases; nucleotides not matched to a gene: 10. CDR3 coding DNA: TGCGCCAGCAGCCAGACGGCTGGGACAGGGAGAGAAAAACTGTTTTTT. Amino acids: CASSQTAGTGREKLFF.

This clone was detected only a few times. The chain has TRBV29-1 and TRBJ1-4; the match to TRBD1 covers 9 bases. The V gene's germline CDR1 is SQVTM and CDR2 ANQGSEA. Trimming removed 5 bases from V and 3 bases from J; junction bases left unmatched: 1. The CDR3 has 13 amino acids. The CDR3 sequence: CSVRTGANEKLFF. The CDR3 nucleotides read TGCAGCGTTAGGACAGGGGCTAATGAAAAACTGTTTTTT.